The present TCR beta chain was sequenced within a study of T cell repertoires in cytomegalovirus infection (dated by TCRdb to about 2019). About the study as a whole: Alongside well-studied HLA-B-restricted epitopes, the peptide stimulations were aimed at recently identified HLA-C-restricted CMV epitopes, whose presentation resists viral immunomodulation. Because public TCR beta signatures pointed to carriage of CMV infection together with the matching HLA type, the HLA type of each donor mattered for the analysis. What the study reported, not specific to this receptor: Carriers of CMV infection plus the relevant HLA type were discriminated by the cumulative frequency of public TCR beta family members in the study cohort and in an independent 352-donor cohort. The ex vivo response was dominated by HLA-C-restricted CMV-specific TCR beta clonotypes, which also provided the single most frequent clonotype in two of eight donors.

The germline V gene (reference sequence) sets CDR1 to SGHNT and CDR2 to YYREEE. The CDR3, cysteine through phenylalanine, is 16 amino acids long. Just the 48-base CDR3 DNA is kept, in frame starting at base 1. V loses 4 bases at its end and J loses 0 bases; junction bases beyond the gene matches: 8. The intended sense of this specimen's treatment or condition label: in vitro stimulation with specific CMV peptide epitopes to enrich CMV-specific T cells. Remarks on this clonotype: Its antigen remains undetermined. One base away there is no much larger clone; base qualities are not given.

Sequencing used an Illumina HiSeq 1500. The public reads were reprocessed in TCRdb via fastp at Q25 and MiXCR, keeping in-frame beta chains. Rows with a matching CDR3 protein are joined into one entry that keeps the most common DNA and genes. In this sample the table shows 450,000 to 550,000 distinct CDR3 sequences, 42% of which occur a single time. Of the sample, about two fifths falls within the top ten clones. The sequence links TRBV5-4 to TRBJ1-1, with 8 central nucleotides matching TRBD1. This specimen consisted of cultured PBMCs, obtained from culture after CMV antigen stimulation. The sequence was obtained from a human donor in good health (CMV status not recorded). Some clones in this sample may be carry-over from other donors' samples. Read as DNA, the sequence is TGTGCCAGCAGCCATGGACAGGGCGGGATGAACACTGAAGCTTTCTTT. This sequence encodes CASSHGQGGMNTEAFF.